These T cell receptor beta chains were read from a single sample in a study of cytotoxic CD8 clonotypes in ibrutinib-treated CLL. Sequenced by immunoSEQ multiplex PCR; TCRdb stores in-frame clones only, minus some. The table has 200,000 or so clones, 70% seen once. Here the sequenced sample was PBMCs, taken after 12 months of ibrutinib treatment. These receptors were taken from a human donor with chronic lymphocytic leukemia. Both conserved end residues are part of each CDR3. Fields, in order: CDR3 length, V gene, J gene, D gene, clone size, CDR3 DNA, CDR3 protein. D genes are given only for firm matches. The listing skips clone size in some rows; elsewhere it reads once, few, many or a size class.

>14|TRBV6-5|TRBJ2-7|NA|few
TGTGCCAGCAGTTACTCTGGGACCAAGGGCGAGCAGTACTTC
CASSYSGTKGEQYF
>13|TRBV9|TRBJ1-2|NA|NA
TGTGCCAGCAGCGTAGCGTGGAGCTCCCGCTACACCTTC
CASSVAWSSRYTF
>13|TRBV5-1|TRBJ1-1|NA|NA
TGCGCCAGCAGCTTGGTGGCAGGGACTGAAACTTTCTTT
CASSLVAGTETFF
>15|TRBV18|TRBJ2-5|TRBD1|NA
TGTGCCAGCTCACCAGCACAGGGGGCCGATGAGACCCAGTACTTC
CASSPAQGADETQYF
>16|TRBV5-1|TRBJ1-2|NA|NA
TGCGCCAGCAGCTCCCCCGGGGCGGGGATGGCTTATGGCTACACCTTC
CASSSPGAGMAYGYTF
>14|TRBV30|TRBJ2-7|NA|NA
TGTGCCTGGAGTGTAATCAGGGGCGGGGGCGAGCAGTACTTC
CAWSVIRGGGEQYF
>15|TRBV7-3|TRBJ1-1|NA|NA
TGTGCCAGCAGCCCCAAAATCGGCAGGAACACTGAAGCTTTCTTT
CASSPKIGRNTEAFF
>15|TRBV7-6|TRBJ1-1|NA|NA
TGTGCCAGCAGCTTAGACACTGGGGGATCCACTGAAGCTTTCTTT
CASSLDTGGSTEAFF
>13|TRBV27|TRBJ1-2|NA|NA
TGTGCCAGCAGTTTTTCGTGGAGCATAAGTTACACCTTC
CASSFSWSISYTF
>22|TRBV28|TRBJ2-7|TRBD2|NA
TGTGCCAGCAGTTTATTTTCAAACGAACCCAGTGGGGCTAGCGGGCGACGGGGCGAGCAGTACTTC
CASSLFSNEPSGASGRRGEQYF
>13|TRBV18|TRBJ2-3|NA|NA
TGTGCCAGCTCACGGTCGGGTGTAGATACGCAGTATTTT
CASSRSGVDTQYF
>11|TRBV28|TRBJ1-2|NA|NA
TGTGCCAGCGCCTCCGGGGTGGGCTACACCTTC
CASASGVGYTF
>16|TRBV18|TRBJ2-3|TRBD2|NA
TGTGCCAGCTCACCACTAGCGGGGGGCTCCACAGATACGCAGTATTTT
CASSPLAGGSTDTQYF
>15|TRBV7-8|TRBJ1-1|TRBD1|NA
TGTGCCAGCAGCTCCTGGACAGGGGGCGGCACTGAAGCTTTCTTT
CASSSWTGGGTEAFF
>14|TRBV30|TRBJ1-4|NA|NA
TGTGCCTGGAGACTCGGCAGGGGAAATGAAAAACTGTTTTTT
CAWRLGRGNEKLFF
>13|TRBV6-1|TRBJ1-4|TRBD1|NA
TGTGCCAGCAACCGGGACAGGGATGAAAAACTGTTTTTT
CASNRDRDEKLFF
>15|TRBV10-3|TRBJ2-7|TRBD1|few
TGTGCCATCAGTGTTAAGGGGGCCCATTCCTACGAGCAGTACTTC
CAISVKGAHSYEQYF
>15|TRBV5-1|TRBJ2-7|NA|NA
TGCGCCAGCAGCTTGGAGGATGCCGGGGGCCCCGAGCAGTACTTC
CASSLEDAGGPEQYF
>15|TRBV15|TRBJ2-3|TRBD2|NA
TGTGCCACCAGCAGAGCGGGAGGGGTGACAGATACGCAGTATTTT
CATSRAGGVTDTQYF
>10|TRBV30|TRBJ2-3|NA|NA
TGTGCCTGGACAACAGATACGCAGTATTTT
CAWTTDTQYF
>14|TRBV2|TRBJ2-1|TRBD1|NA
TGTGCCAGCAAACTAGGGACAGTGAACAATGAGCAGTTCTTC
CASKLGTVNNEQFF
>12|TRBV5-1|TRBJ2-7|TRBD1|NA
TGCGCCAGCAGCCAGGGGGCCTACGAGCAGTACTTC
CASSQGAYEQYF
>13|TRBV7-9|TRBJ2-7|NA|NA
TGTGCCAGCAGCAAAGGACGGGCCTACGAGCAGTACTTC
CASSKGRAYEQYF
>13|TRBV7-7|TRBJ2-7|NA|few
TGTGCTAGCAGCTCCCAGCTGAAGGACGAGCAGTACTTC
CASSSQLKDEQYF
>15|TRBV5-6|TRBJ1-2|TRBD1|medium-sized
TGTGCCAGCAACCCAGCCGGGACAGGGTACTATGGCTACACCTTC
CASNPAGTGYYGYTF
>13|TRBV30|TRBJ1-4|NA|NA
TGTGCCTCCGCTCGTCGCGAATTTGAAAAACTGTTTTTT
CASARREFEKLFF
>16|TRBV27|TRBJ2-7|TRBD2|few
TGTGCCAGCAGTTTATCGGGGGGACTAGCGGGGTCCGAGCAGTACTTC
CASSLSGGLAGSEQYF
>13|TRBV7-2|TRBJ1-2|NA|NA
TGTGCCAGCAGCTTAATGCAGGGGCGAGGCTACACCTTC
CASSLMQGRGYTF
>14|TRBV18|TRBJ2-5|TRBD1|NA
TGTGCCAGCTCACCGCGGACAGGCCAAGAGACCCAGTACTTC
CASSPRTGQETQYF